This TCR beta chain was sequenced during a study of T cells in Graves' hyperthyroidism and ophthalmopathy. Looking at the study overall: The initial diagnosis was the point when peripheral blood was collected, ahead of any treatment. General study points: Separation of ophthalmopathy from stable hyperthyroidism was achieved by a 13 V-J model. Ophthalmopathy was model-predicted a median approximately 6.4 months pre-onset.

Not enrolled were patients with uncontrolled infection, other autoimmune disease, pregnancy or lactation. Trimming took off 7 bases at V and 2 bases at J, with 13 bases between the two ends. This CDR3 spans 14 amino acids. This clonotype was counted at least ten times. As yet, its antigen is unknown. Researchers amplified the TCR beta CDR3 regions from RNA transcripts. TCR CDR3 regions were first amplified by RT-PCR with HTBI primers. TCRdb used MiXCR to reprocess the multiplex PCR reads, holding one entry per CDR3 protein. The table has a few hundred thousand distinct CDR3 sequences, about 13% seen once; the top ten hold 20% to 25%.

The source is a man in his thirties or forties with Graves' hyperthyroidism that later progressed to Graves' ophthalmopathy. The sample was blood. V and J are TRBV12-3 or TRBV12-4 and TRBJ2-3; D may be TRBD1 (6 bases). The CDR3 nucleotides are TGTGCCAGCACCCTCCAGGGGAACACAGATACGCAGTATTTT. This codes for CASTLQGNTDTQYF.